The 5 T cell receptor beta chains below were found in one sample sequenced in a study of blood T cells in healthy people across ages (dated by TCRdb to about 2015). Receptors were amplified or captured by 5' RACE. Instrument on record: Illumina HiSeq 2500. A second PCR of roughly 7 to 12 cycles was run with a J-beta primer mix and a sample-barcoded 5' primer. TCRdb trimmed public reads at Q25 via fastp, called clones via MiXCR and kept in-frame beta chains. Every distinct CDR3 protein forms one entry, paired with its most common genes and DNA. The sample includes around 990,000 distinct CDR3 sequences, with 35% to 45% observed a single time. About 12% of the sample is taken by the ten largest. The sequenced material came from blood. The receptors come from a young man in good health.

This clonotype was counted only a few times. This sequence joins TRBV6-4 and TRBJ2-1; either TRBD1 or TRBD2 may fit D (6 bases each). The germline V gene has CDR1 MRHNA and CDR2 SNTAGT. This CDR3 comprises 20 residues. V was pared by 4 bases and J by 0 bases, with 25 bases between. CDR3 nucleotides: TGTGCCAGCAGTGGCCCCCTCCGGGGGCGACCTATTAGCTCCTACAATGAGCAGTTCTTC. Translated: CASSGPLRGRPISSYNEQFF.

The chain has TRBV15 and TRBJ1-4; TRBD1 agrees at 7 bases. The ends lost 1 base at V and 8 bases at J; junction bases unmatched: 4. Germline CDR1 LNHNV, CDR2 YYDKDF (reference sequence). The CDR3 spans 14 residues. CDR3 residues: CATSRVGQNEKLFF. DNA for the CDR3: TGTGCCACCAGCAGAGTGGGACAGAACGAAAAACTGTTTTTT.

The DNA of the CDR3 is TGTGCCAGCAAGTCCAGGTACAATGAGCAGTTCTTC. It translates to CASKSRYNEQFF. The rearrangement uses TRBV3-1 and TRBJ2-1; no clear D gene. This CDR3 spans 12 amino acids. Trimming took 7 bases from V and 4 from J, leaving 8 bases between them. The germline V gene has CDR1 LGHDT and CDR2 YNNKEL (reference sequence).

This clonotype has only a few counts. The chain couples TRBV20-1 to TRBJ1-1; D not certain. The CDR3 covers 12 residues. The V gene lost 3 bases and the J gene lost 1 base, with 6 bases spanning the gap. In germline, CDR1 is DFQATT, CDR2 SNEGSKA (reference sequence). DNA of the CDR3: TGCAGTGCTAGGGAAGAGAACACTGAAGCTTTCTTT. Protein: CSAREENTEAFF.

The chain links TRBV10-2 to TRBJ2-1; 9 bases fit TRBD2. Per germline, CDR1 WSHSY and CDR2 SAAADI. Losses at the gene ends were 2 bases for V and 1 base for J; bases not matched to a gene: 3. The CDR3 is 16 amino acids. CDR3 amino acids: CASSERTSASYNEQFF. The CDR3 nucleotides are TGCGCCAGCAGTGAGAGGACTAGCGCGTCCTACAATGAGCAGTTCTTC.